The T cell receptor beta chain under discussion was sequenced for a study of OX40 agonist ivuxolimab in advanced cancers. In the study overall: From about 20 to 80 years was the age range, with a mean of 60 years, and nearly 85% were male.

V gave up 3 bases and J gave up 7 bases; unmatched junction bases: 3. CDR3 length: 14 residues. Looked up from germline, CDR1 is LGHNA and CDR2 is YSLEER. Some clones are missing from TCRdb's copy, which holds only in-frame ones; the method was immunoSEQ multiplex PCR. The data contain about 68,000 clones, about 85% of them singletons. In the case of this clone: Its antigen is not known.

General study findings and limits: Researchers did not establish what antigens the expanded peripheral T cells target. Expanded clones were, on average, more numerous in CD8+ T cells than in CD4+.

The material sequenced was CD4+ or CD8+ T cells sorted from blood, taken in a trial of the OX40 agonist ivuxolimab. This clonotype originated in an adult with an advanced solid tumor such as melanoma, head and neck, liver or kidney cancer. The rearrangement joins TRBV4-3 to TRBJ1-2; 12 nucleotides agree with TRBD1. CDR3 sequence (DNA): TGCGCCAGCAGCCAGGGACAGGGGGCATTTGGCTACACCTTC. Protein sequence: CASSQGQGAFGYTF.